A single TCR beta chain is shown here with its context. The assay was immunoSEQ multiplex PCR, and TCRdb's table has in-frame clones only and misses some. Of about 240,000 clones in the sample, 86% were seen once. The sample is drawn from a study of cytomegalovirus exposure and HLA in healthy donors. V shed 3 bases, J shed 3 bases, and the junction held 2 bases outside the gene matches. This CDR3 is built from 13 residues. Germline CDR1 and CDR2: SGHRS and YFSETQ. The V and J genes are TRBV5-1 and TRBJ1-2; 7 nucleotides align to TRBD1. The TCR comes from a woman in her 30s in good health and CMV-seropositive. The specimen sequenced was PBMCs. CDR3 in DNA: TGCGCCAGCAGCTCAGGGGGTGACTATGGCTACACCTTC. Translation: CASSSGGDYGYTF.